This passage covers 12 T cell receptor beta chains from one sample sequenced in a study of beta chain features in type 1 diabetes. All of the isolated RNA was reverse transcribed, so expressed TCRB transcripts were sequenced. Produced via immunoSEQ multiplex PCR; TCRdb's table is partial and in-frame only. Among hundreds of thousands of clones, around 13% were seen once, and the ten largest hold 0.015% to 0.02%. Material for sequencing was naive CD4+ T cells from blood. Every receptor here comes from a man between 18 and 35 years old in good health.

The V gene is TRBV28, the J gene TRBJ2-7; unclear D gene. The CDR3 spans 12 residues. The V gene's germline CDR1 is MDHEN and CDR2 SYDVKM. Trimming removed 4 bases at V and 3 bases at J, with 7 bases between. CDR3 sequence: CASSSSFYEQYF. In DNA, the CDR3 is TGTGCCAGCAGTTCTAGTTTCTACGAGCAGTACTTC. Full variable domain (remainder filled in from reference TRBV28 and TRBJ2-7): DVKVTQSSRYLVKRTGEKVFLECVQDMDHENMFWYRQDPGLGLRLIYFSYDVKMKEKGDIPEGYSVSREKKERFSLILESASTNQTSMYLCASSSSFYEQYFGPGTRLTVT.

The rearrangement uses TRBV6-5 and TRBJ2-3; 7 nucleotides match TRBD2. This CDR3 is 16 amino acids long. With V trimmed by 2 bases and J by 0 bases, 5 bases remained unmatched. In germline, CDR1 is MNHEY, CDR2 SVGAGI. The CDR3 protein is CASSYLSGASTDTQYF. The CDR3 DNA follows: TGTGCCAGCAGTTACCTGAGCGGGGCCAGCACAGATACGCAGTATTTT.

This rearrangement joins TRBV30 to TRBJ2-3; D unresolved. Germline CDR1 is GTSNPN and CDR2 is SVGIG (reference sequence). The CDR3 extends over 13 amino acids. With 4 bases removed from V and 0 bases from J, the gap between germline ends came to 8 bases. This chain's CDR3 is CAWTGASTDTQYF. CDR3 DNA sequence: TGTGCCTGGACAGGCGCTAGCACAGATACGCAGTATTTT.

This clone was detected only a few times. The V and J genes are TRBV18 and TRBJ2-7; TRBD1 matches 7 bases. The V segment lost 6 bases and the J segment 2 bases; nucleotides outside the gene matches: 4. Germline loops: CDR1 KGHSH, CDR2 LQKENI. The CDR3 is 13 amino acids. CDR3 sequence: CASSSGQPYEQYF. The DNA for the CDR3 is TGTGCCAGCTCGTCGGGACAGCCCTACGAGCAGTACTTC. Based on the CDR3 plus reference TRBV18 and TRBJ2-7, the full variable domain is NAGVMQNPRHLVRRRGQEARLRCSPMKGHSHVYWYRQLPEEGLKFMVYLQKENIIDESGMPKERFSAEFPKEGPSILRIQQVVRGDSAAYFCASSSGQPYEQYFGPGTRLTVT.

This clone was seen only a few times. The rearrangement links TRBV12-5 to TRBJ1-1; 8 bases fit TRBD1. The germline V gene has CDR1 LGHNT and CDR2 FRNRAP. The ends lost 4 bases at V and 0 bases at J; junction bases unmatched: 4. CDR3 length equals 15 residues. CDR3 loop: CASGWTGRVNTEAFF. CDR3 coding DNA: TGTGCTAGTGGTTGGACAGGGAGGGTGAACACTGAAGCTTTCTTT. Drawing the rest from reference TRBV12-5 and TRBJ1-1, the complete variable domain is DARVTQTPRHKVTEMGQEVTMRCQPILGHNTVFWYRQTMMQGLELLAYFRNRAPLDDSGMPKDRFSAEMPDATLATLKIQPSEPRDSAVYFCASGWTGRVNTEAFFGQGTRLTVV.

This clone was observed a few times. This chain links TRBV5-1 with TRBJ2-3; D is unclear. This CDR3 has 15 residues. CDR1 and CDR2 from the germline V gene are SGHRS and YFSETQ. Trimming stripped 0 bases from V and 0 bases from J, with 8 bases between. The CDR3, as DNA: TGCGCCAGCAGCTTGGTTGTTACTAGCACAGATACGCAGTATTTT. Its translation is CASSLVVTSTDTQYF.

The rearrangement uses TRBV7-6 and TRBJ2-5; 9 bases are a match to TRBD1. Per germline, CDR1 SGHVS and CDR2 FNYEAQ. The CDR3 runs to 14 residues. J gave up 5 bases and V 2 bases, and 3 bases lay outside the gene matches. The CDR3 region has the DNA TGTGCCAGCAGCTTACGGACAGGGGTCGAGACCCAGTACTTC. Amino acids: CASSLRTGVETQYF.

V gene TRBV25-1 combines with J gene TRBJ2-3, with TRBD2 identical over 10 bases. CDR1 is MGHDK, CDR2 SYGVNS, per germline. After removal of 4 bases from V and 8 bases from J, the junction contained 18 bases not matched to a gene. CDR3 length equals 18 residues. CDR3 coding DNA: TGTGCCAGCAGTGGCCCACAGCGGGAGGGGTTAGGCGTCGGTACGCAGTATTTT. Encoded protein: CASSGPQREGLGVGTQYF.

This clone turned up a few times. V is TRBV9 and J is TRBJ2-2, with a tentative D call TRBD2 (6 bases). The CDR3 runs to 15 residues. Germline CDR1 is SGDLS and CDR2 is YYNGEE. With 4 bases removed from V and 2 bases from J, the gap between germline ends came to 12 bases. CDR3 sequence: CASSILASNTGELFF. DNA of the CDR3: TGTGCCAGCAGCATACTAGCTTCTAACACCGGGGAGCTGTTTTTT.

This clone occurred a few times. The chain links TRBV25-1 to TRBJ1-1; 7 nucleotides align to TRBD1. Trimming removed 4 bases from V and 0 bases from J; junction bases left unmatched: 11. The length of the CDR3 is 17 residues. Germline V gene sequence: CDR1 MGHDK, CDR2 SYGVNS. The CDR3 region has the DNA TGTGCCAGCAGTGCCCCACCGGGACAGACAATGAACACTGAAGCTTTCTTT. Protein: CASSAPPGQTMNTEAFF.

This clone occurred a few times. This CDR3 reads CSVKVAGNEQFF. The CDR3 coding sequence is TGCAGCGTTAAGGTCGCGGGAAATGAGCAGTTCTTC. The chain employs TRBV29-1 and TRBJ2-1; possible D gene TRBD2, 6 bases. This CDR3 has 12 amino acids. Deletions cut 5 bases from V and 7 bases from J, with 12 bases between. CDR1 and CDR2 from the germline V gene are SQVTM and ANQGSEA.

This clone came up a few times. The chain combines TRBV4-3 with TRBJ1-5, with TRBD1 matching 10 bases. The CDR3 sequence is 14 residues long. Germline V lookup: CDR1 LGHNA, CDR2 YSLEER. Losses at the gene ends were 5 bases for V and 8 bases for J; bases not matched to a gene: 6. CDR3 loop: CASSTGQGFEPQHF. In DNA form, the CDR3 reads TGCGCCAGCAGCACGGGACAGGGGTTTGAGCCCCAGCATTTT.